These T cell receptor beta chains were read from a single sample in a study of T cells in Graves' hyperthyroidism and ophthalmopathy. Using its own MiXCR run on the multiplex PCR reads, TCRdb lists one record per CDR3 protein. The repertoire holds about 210,000 distinct CDR3 sequences, with roughly 18% as singletons. Sequences were obtained from blood. The receptors originated from a man aged 35-49 years with Graves' hyperthyroidism. Each CDR3 is given with its conserved first and last residue. Each record gives: J gene, D gene, clone size, V gene, CDR3 DNA, CDR3 protein. D genes are given only for firm matches. Clone size is stated in some rows and not others, as once, few, many or a class when expanded.

J: TRBJ1-2; D: NA; size: few; V: TRBV5-1; DNA: TGCGCCAGCAGCCGAGGGGGGCCCAGGGATGGCTACACCTTC; CDR3: CASSRGGPRDGYTF
J: TRBJ2-3; D: NA; size: many; V: TRBV2; DNA: TGTGCCAGCAGTTGGTCAGTCACAGATACGCAGTATTTT; CDR3: CASSWSVTDTQYF
J: TRBJ2-7; D: NA; size: many; V: TRBV5-5; DNA: TGTGCCAGCAGCCTGGACGGGACCTCCTACGAGCAGTACTTC; CDR3: CASSLDGTSYEQYF
J: TRBJ2-5; D: TRBD2; size: many; V: TRBV7-2; DNA: TGTGCCAGCAGCAATGAGCGGGGGACGAACCGGGGGACCCAGTACTTC; CDR3: CASSNERGTNRGTQYF
J: TRBJ2-3; D: TRBD2; size: few; V: TRBV7-3; DNA: TGTGCCAGCAGCCGACTAGCGGGGGTGGATACGCAGTATTTT; CDR3: CASSRLAGVDTQYF
J: TRBJ1-2; D: TRBD1; size: many; V: TRBV6-1; DNA: TGTGCCAGCAGCATGTCGCACAGGGGGAGTGGTGGCTACACCTTC; CDR3: CASSMSHRGSGGYTF
J: TRBJ1-5; D: NA; size: few; V: TRBV5-6; DNA: TGTGCCAGCAGCTTCAAGGGGGTTCTGAGTCAGCCCCAGCATTTT; CDR3: CASSFKGVLSQPQHF
J: TRBJ2-3; D: NA; size: many; V: TRBV13; DNA: TGTGCCAGCAGCTGGGGCACAGATACGCAGTATTTT; CDR3: CASSWGTDTQYF
J: TRBJ2-7; D: NA; size: many; V: TRBV5-1; DNA: TGCGCCAGCAGTGGGACGTCAACCTACGAGCAGTACTTC; CDR3: CASSGTSTYEQYF
J: TRBJ1-2; D: NA; size: NA; V: TRBV6-1; DNA: TGTGCCAGCAGGTTCGGGACACCCTTTGAGCACTATGGCTACACCTTC; CDR3: CASRFGTPFEHYGYTF
J: TRBJ2-7; D: NA; size: NA; V: TRBV18; DNA: TGTGCCAGCTCACCAGATGGGTCCAGAACCTCCCCAATTCACGAGCAGTACTTC; CDR3: CASSPDGSRTSPIHEQYF
J: TRBJ2-7; D: NA; size: NA; V: TRBV9; DNA: TGTGCCAGCAGCGTAGACGTCAGCTCCTACGAGCAGTACTTC; CDR3: CASSVDVSSYEQYF
J: TRBJ2-1; D: NA; size: many; V: TRBV5-6; DNA: TGTGCCAGCAGCTTCCAGTATGAGCAGTTCTTC; CDR3: CASSFQYEQFF
J: TRBJ1-5; D: NA; size: NA; V: TRBV30; DNA: TGTGCCTGGAGTACAGGTATAAGCAATCAGCCCCAGCATTTT; CDR3: CAWSTGISNQPQHF
J: TRBJ2-1; D: NA; size: many; V: TRBV20-1; DNA: TGCAGTGCTAGAGAACGGTCGAGGTCCTACAATGAGCAGTTCTTC; CDR3: CSARERSRSYNEQFF
J: TRBJ1-5; D: NA; size: NA; V: TRBV2; DNA: TGTGCCAGCAGGTACGGGACGGGGTACTCTGGTGCTCAGCATTTT; CDR3: CASRYGTGYSGAQHF
J: TRBJ2-1; D: NA; size: few; V: TRBV29-1; DNA: TGCAGCGTTGAAAATCCGGTCTCCTACAATGAGCAGTTCTTC; CDR3: CSVENPVSYNEQFF
J: TRBJ2-1; D: TRBD1; size: NA; V: TRBV2; DNA: TGTGCCAGCAGTGAAGACAGGGGGATATACAATGAGCAGCTCTTC; CDR3: CASSEDRGIYNEQLF
J: TRBJ2-7; D: NA; size: NA; V: TRBV29-1; DNA: TGCAGCGTGATGGGGGTGGGGGAGCAGTACTTC; CDR3: CSVMGVGEQYF
J: TRBJ2-5; D: NA; size: many; V: TRBV5-5; DNA: TGTGCCAGCACCCCGGGCAGCCAAGAGACCCAGTACTTC; CDR3: CASTPGSQETQYF
J: TRBJ1-2; D: NA; size: NA; V: TRBV19; DNA: TGTGCCAGTTCTTTGGCTGGTGGCTATACCTTC; CDR3: CASSLAGGYTF
J: TRBJ2-7; D: NA; size: few; V: TRBV4-3; DNA: TGCGCCAGCAGCCAAGAGCCCAGGACCTACGAGCAGTACTTC; CDR3: CASSQEPRTYEQYF
J: TRBJ1-1; D: TRBD1; size: many; V: TRBV11-2; DNA: TGTGCCAGCAGCTTCGGACAGGTTGAAGCTTTCTTT; CDR3: CASSFGQVEAFF
J: TRBJ1-6; D: NA; size: NA; V: TRBV5-6; DNA: TGTGCCAGCAGCTTCGGGAGGAGGGATTCACCCCTCCACTTT; CDR3: CASSFGRRDSPLHF
J: TRBJ1-2; D: NA; size: few; V: TRBV20-1; DNA: TGCAGTGCTAGAGATTACGGCGACTATGGCTACACCTTC; CDR3: CSARDYGDYGYTF
J: TRBJ2-1; D: TRBD1; size: many; V: TRBV7-2; DNA: TGTGCCAGCAGGCCAGGGGGCGGCGGCAATGAGCAGTTCTTC; CDR3: CASRPGGGGNEQFF
J: TRBJ2-5; D: NA; size: many; V: TRBV7-2; DNA: TGTGCCAGCAGCAGGGAACCCGGGGAGACCCAGTACTTC; CDR3: CASSREPGETQYF
J: TRBJ2-1; D: NA; size: many; V: TRBV7-6; DNA: TGTGCCAGCAGCCTCATTTCAGGGGAGAATGAGCAGTTCTTC; CDR3: CASSLISGENEQFF
J: TRBJ1-2; D: NA; size: many; V: TRBV20-1; DNA: TGCAGTGCTAGAGATATAGGCAGTTTGCCGCCCAGTGGCTACACCTTC; CDR3: CSARDIGSLPPSGYTF
J: TRBJ2-1; D: NA; size: many; V: TRBV3-1; DNA: TGTGCCAGCAGCCAGGGACCCTGGGGCTACAATGAGCAGTTCTTC; CDR3: CASSQGPWGYNEQFF
J: TRBJ1-2; D: TRBD1; size: many; V: TRBV7-2; DNA: TGTGCCAGCAGCTTAGAGCCAGGGGGCTATGGCTACACCTTC; CDR3: CASSLEPGGYGYTF
J: TRBJ1-2; D: NA; size: NA; V: TRBV6-1; DNA: TGTGCCAGCAGTGAAGGAAAGCAGGGAGGGGGAGGCTACACCTTC; CDR3: CASSEGKQGGGGYTF
J: TRBJ2-3; D: TRBD2; size: few; V: TRBV5-4; DNA: TGTGCCAGCAGCTCTACTAGCGGGGCAGACACAGATACGCAGTATTTT; CDR3: CASSSTSGADTDTQYF
J: TRBJ2-6; D: NA; size: NA; V: TRBV6-1; DNA: TGTGCCAGCACCCCTACCCGTACCAGCTCTGGGGCCAACGTCCTGACTTTC; CDR3: CASTPTRTSSGANVLTF
J: TRBJ1-2; D: NA; size: many; V: TRBV6-2/TRBV6-3; DNA: TGTGCCAGCAGTCCAGGGTATGGCTACACCTTC; CDR3: CASSPGYGYTF
J: TRBJ2-1; D: TRBD2; size: once; V: TRBV9; DNA: TGTGCCAGCAGCGTAGATAGCGGGGGGGCGGTCAATGAGCAGTTCTTC; CDR3: CASSVDSGGAVNEQFF
J: TRBJ2-7; D: NA; size: many; V: TRBV11-2; DNA: TGTGCCAGCAGCTTACCCTACGAGCAGTACTTC; CDR3: CASSLPYEQYF
J: TRBJ2-2; D: NA; size: NA; V: TRBV12-3/TRBV12-4; DNA: TGTGCCAGCTACTCTTGGGACGTTGAGGAGCTGTTTTTT; CDR3: CASYSWDVEELFF
J: TRBJ2-1; D: NA; size: many; V: TRBV5-1; DNA: TGCGCCAGCAGCTTGGGGCAGCTAGATGAGCAGTTCTTC; CDR3: CASSLGQLDEQFF
J: TRBJ2-5; D: TRBD2; size: few; V: TRBV9; DNA: TGTGCCAGCAGCGTAGAACCCGACTTACTCCCTAGCGGGGAAGAGACCCAGTACTTC; CDR3: CASSVEPDLLPSGEETQYF
J: TRBJ2-5; D: NA; size: NA; V: TRBV7-3; DNA: TGTGCCAGCAGCCTCCACCAGCAAGAGACCCAGTACTTC; CDR3: CASSLHQQETQYF
J: TRBJ1-2; D: TRBD1; size: few; V: TRBV6-4; DNA: TGTGCCAGCGGAGGACAGGGGGCCGACGGGCACTATGGCTACACCTTC; CDR3: CASGGQGADGHYGYTF
J: TRBJ2-1; D: TRBD2; size: NA; V: TRBV6-5; DNA: TGTGCCAGCAGTTTCGATTCTAGCGGGGTTAGCAATGAGCAGTTCTTC; CDR3: CASSFDSSGVSNEQFF
J: TRBJ2-1; D: TRBD1; size: few; V: TRBV30; DNA: TGTGCCTGGAGAGAGACAGGGCATCAGGCAATGTTCTTC; CDR3: CAWRETGHQAMFF
J: TRBJ2-7; D: NA; size: NA; V: TRBV6-2/TRBV6-3; DNA: TGTGCCAGCAGGCGACAGTTTCGGGTCCCTAGTGGGGAGCAGTACTTC; CDR3: CASRRQFRVPSGEQYF
J: TRBJ2-2; D: NA; size: NA; V: TRBV5-1; DNA: TGCGCCAGCAGCTTGGAAATCACCGGGGAGCTGTTTTTT; CDR3: CASSLEITGELFF
J: TRBJ2-5; D: TRBD1; size: few; V: TRBV6-2/TRBV6-3; DNA: TGTGCCAGCCGACCCCAGGGGGCGGGGGAGACCCAGTACTTC; CDR3: CASRPQGAGETQYF
J: TRBJ1-2; D: NA; size: few; V: TRBV5-6; DNA: TGTGCCAGCAGCTTGGATGGGCTGGGGGACTATGGCTACACCTTC; CDR3: CASSLDGLGDYGYTF
J: TRBJ2-2; D: TRBD1; size: few; V: TRBV7-9; DNA: TGTGCCAGCAGCTACGACAGGGCACTCACCGGGGAGCTGTTTTTT; CDR3: CASSYDRALTGELFF
J: TRBJ2-7; D: NA; size: many; V: TRBV6-8; DNA: TGTGCCAGCAGTCAAAAAGCCTACGGGGACGAGCAGTACTTC; CDR3: CASSQKAYGDEQYF
J: TRBJ1-5; D: TRBD1; size: many; V: TRBV29-1; DNA: TGCAGCGTTCGACAGGGGGCGGGGAATCAGCCCCAGCATTTT; CDR3: CSVRQGAGNQPQHF